The 8 T cell receptor beta chains below were found in one sample sequenced in a study of blood T cell repertoires in COVID-19. Some clones are missing from TCRdb's copy, which holds only in-frame ones; the method was immunoSEQ multiplex PCR. The sample has approximately 90,000 clones, over 65% seen once. The sample comprised peripheral blood. The receptor set was obtained from a human donor in a cohort sampled during active COVID-19.

The chain uses TRBV7-2 and TRBJ2-7; a weak D match, TRBD1 (7 bases). The V gene's germline CDR1 is SGHTA and CDR2 FQGNSA. V was pared by 4 bases and J by 6 bases, with 16 bases between. There are 14 residues in the CDR3. The CDR3 reads CASSSTRQGGEQYF. The CDR3 DNA reads TGTGCCAGCAGCTCCACGCGACAGGGAGGCGAGCAGTACTTC. Supplemented by reference TRBV7-2 and TRBJ2-7, the full variable domain reads GAGVSQSPSNKVTEKGKDVELRCDPISGHTALYWYRQSLGQGLEFLIYFQGNSAPDKSGLPSDRFSAERTGGSVSTLTIQRTQQEDSAVYLCASSSTRQGGEQYFGPGTRLTVT.

The chain carries TRBV10-3 and TRBJ2-1; tentative D call: TRBD2 (5 bases). Trimming shortened V by 6 bases and J by 8 bases, and 17 bases separated the two germline ends. The CDR3 is 14 amino acids. From germline, CDR1 is ENHRY and CDR2 SYGVKD. CDR3 sequence: CAIRRFSGIDEQFF. The DNA for the CDR3 is TGTGCCATCAGAAGGTTTTCCGGGATCGATGAGCAGTTCTTC.

The gene calls are TRBV18 and TRBJ2-3; 7 bases match TRBD2. This CDR3 is 17 amino acids long. Germline CDR1 and CDR2: KGHSH and LQKENI. J was trimmed by 2 bases and V by 5 bases; bases with no gene match: 13. The CDR3 DNA reads TGTGCCAGCTCAAACCTCCGTGGGAGGGCCTCCACAGATACGCAGTATTTT. It encodes CASSNLRGRASTDTQYF.

The CDR3 region is CASSSGLGQPQHF. The CDR3 nucleotides are TGTGCCAGCAGTTCAGGATTAGGCCAGCCCCAGCATTTT. The chain joins TRBV27 to TRBJ1-5; no clear D gene. Deletions cut 4 bases from V and 7 bases from J, with 11 bases between. The CDR3 is 13 residues long. CDR1 and CDR2 from the germline V gene are MNHEY and SMNVEV (reference sequence).

The rearrangement links TRBV5-6 to TRBJ1-4; D is unresolved. The CDR3 sequence is 16 residues long. The V and J ends lost 4 bases and 7 bases respectively, with 20 bases between them. Germline V gives CDR1 SGHDT, CDR2 YYEEEE. The CDR3 here is CASSRRQDYWGEKLFF. The CDR3 bases are TGTGCCAGCAGCAGGAGACAAGACTATTGGGGTGAAAAACTGTTTTTT.

The chain uses TRBV15 and TRBJ2-3; D remains unclear. The germline CDR1 and CDR2 sequences are LNHNV and YYDKDF (reference sequence). CDR3 length: 15 residues. Trimming pared 5 bases from V and 2 bases from J, leaving 14 bases between. CDR3 region: CATSGPAPHTDTQYF. The DNA for the CDR3 is TGTGCCACCAGCGGCCCCGCTCCCCACACAGATACGCAGTATTTT. Combining the CDR3 with reference TRBV15 and TRBJ2-3 gives the whole variable domain DAMVIQNPRYQVTQFGKPVTLSCSQTLNHNVMYWYQQKSSQAPKLLFHYYDKDFNNEADTPDNFQSRRPNTSFCFLDIRSPGLGDTAMYLCATSGPAPHTDTQYFGPGTRLTVL.

The rearrangement joins TRBV28 to TRBJ2-7; 11 bases line up with TRBD1. V gave up 5 bases and J gave up 4 bases; unmatched junction bases: 10. The CDR3 has 16 residues. CDR1 and CDR2 from the germline V gene are MDHEN and SYDVKM. CDR3 sequence reads: CASSTKKDRGLYEQYF. The CDR3 DNA sequence: TGTGCCAGCAGTACAAAAAAGGACAGGGGGCTATACGAGCAGTACTTC.

This clone was observed a few times. The V call is TRBV6-2 or TRBV6-3, the J call TRBJ1-5; 7 bases match TRBD1. V gave up 5 bases and J gave up 7 bases; unmatched junction bases: 5. The germline CDR1 and CDR2 sequences are MNHEY and SVGEGT. CDR3 size: 13 residues. The CDR3 DNA is TGTGCCAGCAGTCCACAGGGGCGCCAGCCCCAGCATTTT. Protein sequence: CASSPQGRQPQHF.